The present entry profiles one T cell receptor (beta chain) with its context. This clonotype showed up just a few times. The specificity of this receptor is unknown. Base qualities are not recorded, but no much larger clone differs from it by a single base. These data come from a study of CD8+CD57+ T cells in acquired aplastic anemia (dated by TCRdb to 2017 to 2018). With regard to the full study: A mean of approximately 3 ug of DNA, ranging from roughly 0.2 to 27.4 ug, was extracted from sorted CD4+ and CD8+ cells. An average of roughly 10 million reads for CD4+ cells and 11 million to 13 million reads for CD8+ cells was obtained from healthy donor samples. General findings and caveats noted by the study authors: No significant difference in CD8+ Simpson's diversity was found between patients and healthy controls (P=0.060). Twenty-nine CD8+ CDR3 sequences were found in both patients and controls but appeared to be highly expressed in patients and within the immunodominant clones of the patients.

In this study, sorted CD4+ and CD8+ T cells from the blood of healthy subjects and of severe aplastic anemia patients had their TCR repertoires deep-sequenced. Ficoll-Paque density gradient centrifugation was used to isolate peripheral blood mononuclear cells. Before DNA extraction, CD4+ and CD8+ T cells were sorted with FACS or magnetic beads. Based on the germline V gene, the CDR1 and CDR2 sequences are SGHRS and YFSETQ. The CDR3 holds 13 amino acids from the cysteine to the phenylalanine. CDR3 DNA is the only sequence kept; it has 39 bases, read in frame from the first base. V drops 1 base and J drops 6 bases, leaving 8 bases in between. Genomic DNA was used as template for profiling of TCR beta VDJ combinations and CDR3 sequences. An Illumina HiSeq 2000 was used for TCR repertoire sequencing. Concerning the study's data processing: Repertoires were assessed using TRBV/TRBJ rearrangement plots, CDR3 size and DJ length profiles, and Simpson's diversity index. Whichever DNA sequence was most abundant in the deep sequencing data was defined as the immunodominant clone. CDR3 amino acid sequences were checked for sharing between subjects and were compared against published repertoires and the VDJdb database. TCRdb reanalyzed the raw reads on its own, using fastp at Q25 for trimming and MiXCR for clone calling, and kept in-frame beta chains. Rows are combined by CDR3 protein, so each entry shows the most common genes and DNA. The V and J calls and clone size are TCRdb's, not the authors'. Across this sample there are 100,000 to 150,000 distinct CDR3 sequences, with around 48% seen only once. Clones ranked in the top ten supply 2% to 3% of the sample.

The chain links TRBV5-1 with TRBJ2-1, with TRBD2 perhaps the D gene, on 5 matching bases. This receptor was obtained from a human donor in good health, serving as a control. The sample was sorted CD4+, CD8+, or CD8+CD57+ T cells (not recorded which) from PBMCs. This receptor carries the CDR3 CASSLSEGNEQFF. In nucleotides, the sequence is TGCGCCAGCAGCTTGTCAGAGGGCAATGAGCAGTTCTTC.